This paragraph covers one T cell receptor beta chain sequence. Its antigen is unknown. The CDR3 is made up of 13 amino acids. The germline V and J ends were trimmed by 0 bases and 3 bases, with 5 bases remaining between them. Germline V gives CDR1 SEHNR, CDR2 FQNEAQ (reference sequence). Method: immunoSEQ multiplex PCR; TCRdb's copy keeps in-frame clones and lacks some. The sample has more than 90,000 clones; 90% to 95% are singletons. The sample comes from a study of T cell repertoires and HLA-DP antigens. Study background: DNA input averaged about 200 ng in sorted CD137+CD4+ and roughly 1,100 ng in pre-culture CD4+.

Study results and limitations: Previously undetected clones averaged approximately 35% and 51% against the two alleles respectively.

The material sequenced was CD4+ T cells from PBMCs. The V and J genes are TRBV7-9 and TRBJ1-1, with D unresolved. The receptor comes from a woman aged 18-29 years in good health and CMV-seronegative. CDR3 in DNA: TGTGCCAGCAGCTTAGCAGGGTACACTGAAGCTTTCTTT. Translation: CASSLAGYTEAFF. The whole variable domain, remainder taken from reference TRBV7-9 and TRBJ1-1, is DTGVSQNPRHKITKRGQNVTFRCDPISEHNRLYWYRQTLGQGPEFLTYFQNEAQLEKSRLLSDRFSAERPKGSFSTLEIQRTEQGDSAMYLCASSLAGYTEAFFGQGTRLTVV.